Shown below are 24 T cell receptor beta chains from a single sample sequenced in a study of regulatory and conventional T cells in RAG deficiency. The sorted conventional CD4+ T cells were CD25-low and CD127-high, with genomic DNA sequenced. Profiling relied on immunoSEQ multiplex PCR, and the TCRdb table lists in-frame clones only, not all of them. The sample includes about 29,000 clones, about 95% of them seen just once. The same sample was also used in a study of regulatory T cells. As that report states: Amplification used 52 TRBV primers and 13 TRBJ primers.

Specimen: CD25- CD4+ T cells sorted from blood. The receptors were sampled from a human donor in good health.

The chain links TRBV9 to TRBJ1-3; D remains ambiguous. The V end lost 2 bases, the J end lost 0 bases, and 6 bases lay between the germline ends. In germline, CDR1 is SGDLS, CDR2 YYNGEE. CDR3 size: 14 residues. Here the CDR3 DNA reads TGTGCCAGCAGCGTCCAAAACTCTGGAAACACCATATATTTT. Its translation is CASSVQNSGNTIYF.

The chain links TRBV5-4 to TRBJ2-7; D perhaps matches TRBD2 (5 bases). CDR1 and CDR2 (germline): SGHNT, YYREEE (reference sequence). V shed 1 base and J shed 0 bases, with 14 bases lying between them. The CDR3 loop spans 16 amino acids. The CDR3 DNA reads TGTGCCAGCAGCTTGAGGAGCCGACTATTCTCCTACGAGCAGTACTTC. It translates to CASSLRSRLFSYEQYF.

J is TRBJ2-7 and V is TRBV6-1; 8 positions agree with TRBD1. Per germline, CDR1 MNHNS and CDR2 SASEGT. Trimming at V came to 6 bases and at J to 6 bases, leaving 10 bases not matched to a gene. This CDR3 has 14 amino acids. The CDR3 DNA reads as TGTGCCAGCAGGATAGGACAGGGAGATATCGAGCAGTACTTC. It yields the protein CASRIGQGDIEQYF.

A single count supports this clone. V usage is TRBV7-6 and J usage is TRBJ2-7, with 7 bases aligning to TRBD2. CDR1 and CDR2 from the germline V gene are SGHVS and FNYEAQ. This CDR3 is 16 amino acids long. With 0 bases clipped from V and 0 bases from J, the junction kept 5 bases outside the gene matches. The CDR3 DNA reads TGTGCCAGCAGCTTAGCCGCCGGGGGGAGCTCCTACGAGCAGTACTTC. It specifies CASSLAAGGSSYEQYF.

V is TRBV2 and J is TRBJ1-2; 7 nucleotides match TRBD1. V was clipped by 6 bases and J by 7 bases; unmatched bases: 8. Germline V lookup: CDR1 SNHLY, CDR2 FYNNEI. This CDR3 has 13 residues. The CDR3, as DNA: TGTGCCAGCAGGGGCAGGGGGGCGAGTGGCTACACCTTC. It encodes CASRGRGASGYTF.

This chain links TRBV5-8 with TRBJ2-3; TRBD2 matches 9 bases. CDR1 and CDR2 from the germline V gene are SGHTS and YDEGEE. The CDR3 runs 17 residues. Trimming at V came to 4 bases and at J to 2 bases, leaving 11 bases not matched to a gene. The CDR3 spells CASSLVGLAGSTDTQYF. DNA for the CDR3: TGTGCCAGCAGCCTTGTTGGGCTAGCGGGATCCACAGATACGCAGTATTTT.

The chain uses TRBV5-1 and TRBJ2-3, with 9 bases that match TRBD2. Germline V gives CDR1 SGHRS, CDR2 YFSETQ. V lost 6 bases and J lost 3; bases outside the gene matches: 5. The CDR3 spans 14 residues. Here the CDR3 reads CASTASGATDTQYF. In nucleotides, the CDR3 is TGCGCCAGCACGGCTAGCGGGGCGACAGATACGCAGTATTTT.

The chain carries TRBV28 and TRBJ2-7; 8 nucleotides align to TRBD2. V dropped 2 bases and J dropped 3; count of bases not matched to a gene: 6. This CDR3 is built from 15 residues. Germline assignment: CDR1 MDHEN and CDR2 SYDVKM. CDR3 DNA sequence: TGTGCCAGCAGTTTACAGGGACTAGTGAGCTACGAGCAGTACTTC. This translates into CASSLQGLVSYEQYF.

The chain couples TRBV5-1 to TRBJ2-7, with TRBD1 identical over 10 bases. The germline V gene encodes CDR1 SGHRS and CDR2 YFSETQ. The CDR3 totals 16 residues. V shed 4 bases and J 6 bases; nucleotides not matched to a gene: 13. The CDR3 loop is CASSPRIGTGDSEQYF. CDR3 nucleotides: TGCGCCAGCAGCCCCCGTATAGGGACAGGGGACTCCGAGCAGTACTTC.

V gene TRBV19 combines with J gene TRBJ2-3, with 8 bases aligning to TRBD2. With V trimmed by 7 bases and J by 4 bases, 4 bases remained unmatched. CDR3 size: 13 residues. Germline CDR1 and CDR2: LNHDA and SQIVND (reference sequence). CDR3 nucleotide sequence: TGTGCCAGTAATTCGGGGGGGCCAGATACGCAGTATTTT. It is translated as CASNSGGPDTQYF.

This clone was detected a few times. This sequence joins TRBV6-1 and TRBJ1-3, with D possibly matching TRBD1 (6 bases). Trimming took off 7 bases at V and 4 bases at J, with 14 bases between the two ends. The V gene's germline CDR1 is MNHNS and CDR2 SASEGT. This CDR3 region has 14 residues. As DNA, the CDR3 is TGTGCCAGCAAAACGGGGGGCTCAGGAAACACCATATATTTT. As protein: CASKTGGSGNTIYF.

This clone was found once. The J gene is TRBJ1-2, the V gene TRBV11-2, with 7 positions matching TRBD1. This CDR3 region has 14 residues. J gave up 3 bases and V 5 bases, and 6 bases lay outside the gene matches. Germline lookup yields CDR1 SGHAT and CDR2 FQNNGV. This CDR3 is CASSRGQSYYGYTF. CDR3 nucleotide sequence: TGTGCCAGCAGCCGGGGACAGAGCTACTATGGCTACACCTTC.

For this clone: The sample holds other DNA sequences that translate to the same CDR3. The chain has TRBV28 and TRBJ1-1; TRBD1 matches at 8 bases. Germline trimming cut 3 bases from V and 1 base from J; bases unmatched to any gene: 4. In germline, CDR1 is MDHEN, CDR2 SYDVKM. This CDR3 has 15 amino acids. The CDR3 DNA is TGTGCCAGCAGTTTGTCTGACAGGGGGAACACTGAAGCTTTCTTT. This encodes CASSLSDRGNTEAFF.

CDR3 region: CASSYAAGAGNTEAFF. The CDR3, as DNA: TGTGCCAGCAGTTACGCGGCAGGGGCAGGGAACACTGAAGCTTTCTTT. The rearrangement joins TRBV6-5 to TRBJ1-1, with a weak D call TRBD1 (6 bases). Trimming stripped 2 bases from V and 1 base from J, with 14 bases between. This CDR3 spans 16 amino acids. CDR1 MNHEY and CDR2 SVGAGI come from the germline V gene.

The CDR3 here is CASRSFSYNSPLHF. The CDR3 region has the DNA TGTGCCAGCAGGTCCTTTTCCTATAATTCACCCCTCCACTTT. The gene calls are TRBV2 and TRBJ1-6; D ambiguous. This CDR3 is 14 amino acids long. In germline, CDR1 is SNHLY, CDR2 FYNNEI. Trimming removed 6 bases at V and 1 base at J, with 7 bases between.

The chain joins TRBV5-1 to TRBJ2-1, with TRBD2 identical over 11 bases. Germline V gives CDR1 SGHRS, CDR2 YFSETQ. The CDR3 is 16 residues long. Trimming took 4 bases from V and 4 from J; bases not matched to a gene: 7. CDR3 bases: TGCGCCAGCAGCCGCATAGCGGGGGGGCCTTACAATGAGCAGTTCTTC. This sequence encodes CASSRIAGGPYNEQFF.

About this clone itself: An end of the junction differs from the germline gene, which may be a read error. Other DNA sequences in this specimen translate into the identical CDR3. CDR3 region: CASSERQAYNSPLHF. The CDR3 region has the DNA TGTGCCAGCTCCGAACGACAGGCCTATAATTCCCCCCTCCACTTT. The J gene is TRBJ1-6, the V gene TRBV2, with TRBD1 as a possible D gene (6 bases). The CDR3 loop spans 15 amino acids. Per germline, CDR1 SNHLY and CDR2 FYNNEI. The whole variable domain, filled in from reference TRBV2 and TRBJ1-6, reads EPEVTQTPSHQVTQMGQEVILRCVPISNHLYFYWYRQILGQKVEFLVSFYNNEISEKSEIFDDQFSVERPDGSNFTLKIRSTKLEDSAMYFCASSERQAYNSPLHFGNGTRLTVT.

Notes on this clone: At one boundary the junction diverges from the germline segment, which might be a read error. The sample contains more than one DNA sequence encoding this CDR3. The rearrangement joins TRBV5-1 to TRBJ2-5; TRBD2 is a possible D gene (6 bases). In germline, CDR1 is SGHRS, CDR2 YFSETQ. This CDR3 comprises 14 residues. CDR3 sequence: CASSWRGFGETQYF. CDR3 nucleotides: TGCGCCAGTAGCTGGAGGGGCTTTGGGGAGACCCAGTACTTC.

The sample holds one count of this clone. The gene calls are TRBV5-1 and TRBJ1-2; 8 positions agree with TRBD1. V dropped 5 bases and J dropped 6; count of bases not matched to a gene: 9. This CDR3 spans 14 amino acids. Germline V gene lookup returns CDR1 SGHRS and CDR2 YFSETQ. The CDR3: CASRSSGQGDGYTF. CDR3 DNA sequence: TGCGCCAGCAGGAGCTCCGGACAGGGCGATGGCTACACCTTC.

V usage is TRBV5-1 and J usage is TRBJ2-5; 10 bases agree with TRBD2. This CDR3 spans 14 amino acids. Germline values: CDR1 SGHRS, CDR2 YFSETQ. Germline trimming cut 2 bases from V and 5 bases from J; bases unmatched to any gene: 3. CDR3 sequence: CASSLAGGLETQYF. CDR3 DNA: TGCGCCAGCAGCTTAGCGGGGGGGCTTGAGACCCAGTACTTC.

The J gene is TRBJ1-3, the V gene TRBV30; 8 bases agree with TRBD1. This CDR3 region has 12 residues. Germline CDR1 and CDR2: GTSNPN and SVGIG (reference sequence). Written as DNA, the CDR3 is TGTGCTACAGGGGGTTTTGGAAACACCATATATTTT. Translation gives CATGGFGNTIYF.

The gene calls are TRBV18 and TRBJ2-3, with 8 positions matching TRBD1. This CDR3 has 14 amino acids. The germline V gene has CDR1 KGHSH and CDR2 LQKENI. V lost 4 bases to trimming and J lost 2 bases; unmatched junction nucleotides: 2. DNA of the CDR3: TGTGCCAGCTCACAGGACAGGGCCACAGATACGCAGTATTTT. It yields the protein CASSQDRATDTQYF. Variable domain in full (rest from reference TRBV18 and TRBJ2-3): NAGVMQNPRHLVRRRGQEARLRCSPMKGHSHVYWYRQLPEEGLKFMVYLQKENIIDESGMPKERFSAEFPKEGPSILRIQQVVRGDSAAYFCASSQDRATDTQYFGPGTRLTVL.

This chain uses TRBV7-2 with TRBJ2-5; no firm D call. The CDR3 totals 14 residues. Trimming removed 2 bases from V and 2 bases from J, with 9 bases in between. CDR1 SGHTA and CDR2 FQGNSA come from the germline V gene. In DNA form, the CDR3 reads TGTGCCAGCAGCTTATGGGCTAATCAAGAGACCCAGTACTTC. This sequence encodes CASSLWANQETQYF.

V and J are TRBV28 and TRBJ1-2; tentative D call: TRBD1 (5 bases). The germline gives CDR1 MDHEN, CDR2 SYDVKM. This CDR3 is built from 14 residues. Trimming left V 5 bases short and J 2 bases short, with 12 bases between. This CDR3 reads CASSPQGGNYGYTF. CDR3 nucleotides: TGTGCCAGCAGTCCTCAGGGAGGAAACTATGGCTACACCTTC.